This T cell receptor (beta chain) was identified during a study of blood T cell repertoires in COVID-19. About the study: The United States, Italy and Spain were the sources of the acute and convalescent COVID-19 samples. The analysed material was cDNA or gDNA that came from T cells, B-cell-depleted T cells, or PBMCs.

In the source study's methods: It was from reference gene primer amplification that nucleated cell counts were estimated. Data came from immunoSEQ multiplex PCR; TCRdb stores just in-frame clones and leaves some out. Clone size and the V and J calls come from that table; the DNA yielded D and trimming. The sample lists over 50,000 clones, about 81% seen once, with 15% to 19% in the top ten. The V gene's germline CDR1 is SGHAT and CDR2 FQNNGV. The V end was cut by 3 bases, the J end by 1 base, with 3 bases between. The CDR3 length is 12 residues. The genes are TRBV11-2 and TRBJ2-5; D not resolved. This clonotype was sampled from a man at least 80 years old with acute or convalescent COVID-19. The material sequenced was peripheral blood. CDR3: CASSFIQETQYF. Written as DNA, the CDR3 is TGTGCCAGCAGCTTTATCCAAGAGACCCAGTACTTC.